This entry describes one T cell receptor beta chain. The data originate from a study of blood T cell repertoires in COVID-19. Study at large: COVID-19 samples collected from the United States, Italy and Spain covered acute and convalescent phases. PBMCs, B-cell-depleted T cells, or T cells provided the cDNA or gDNA that made up the material.

Original data processing: Scientists estimated how many nucleated cells there were by amplifying reference gene primers. The protocol was immunoSEQ multiplex PCR, while the TCRdb copy is restricted to in-frame clones and leaves out a portion. V, J and clone size were drawn from that table, and D and trimming were deduced from the DNA. Seen here are approximately 150,000 clones, about four fifths observed once, and the top ten hold 3.5% to 4%. Trimming cost V 5 bases and J 2 bases; bases outside gene matches: 9. Germline V gene sequence: CDR1 LNHDA, CDR2 SQIVND (reference sequence). The CDR3 totals 15 residues.

This chain joins TRBV19 and TRBJ2-7; TRBD1 agrees at 7 bases. Material: peripheral blood. The clonotype comes from a man between 65 and 85 years old who had recovered from COVID-19. The CDR3 DNA reads TGTGCCAGTAGTTTCGACAGGGAACGGGCCTACGAGCAGTACTTC. This translates into CASSFDRERAYEQYF.